This entry features one T cell receptor beta chain sequence. The target antigen is unknown. Trimming cost V 4 bases and J 10 bases, with 17 bases left between them. In germline, CDR1 is SGHDN, CDR2 FVKESK. The CDR3 spans 15 residues. The protocol was immunoSEQ multiplex PCR, while the TCRdb copy is restricted to in-frame clones and leaves out a portion. The table records 300,000 or so clones, roughly 90% of them present only once. The data stem from a study of cytomegalovirus exposure and HLA in healthy donors. The donors formed part of the 120-subject validation cohort, distinct from the roughly 700-subject first cohort. Regarding the study as a whole: The study put under 200 TCR beta chains on its list as cytomegalovirus-associated. Subsequent analysis of the 100 to 150 validation repertoires found a tendency for first-cohort TCR clusters to co-occur. The classifier, whose performance was assessed in both the original and validation cohorts, reportedly diagnosed cytomegalovirus status with high specificity and sensitivity.

The receptor was isolated from a man aged 25 to 40 in good health and CMV-seronegative. Sequenced material: PBMCs. The chain joins TRBV14 to TRBJ1-6, with D uncertain. CDR3 sequence reads: CASSLSRGLGSPLHF. CDR3 nucleotide sequence: TGTGCCAGCAGCCTTAGCCGGGGTTTAGGGTCACCCCTCCACTTT.